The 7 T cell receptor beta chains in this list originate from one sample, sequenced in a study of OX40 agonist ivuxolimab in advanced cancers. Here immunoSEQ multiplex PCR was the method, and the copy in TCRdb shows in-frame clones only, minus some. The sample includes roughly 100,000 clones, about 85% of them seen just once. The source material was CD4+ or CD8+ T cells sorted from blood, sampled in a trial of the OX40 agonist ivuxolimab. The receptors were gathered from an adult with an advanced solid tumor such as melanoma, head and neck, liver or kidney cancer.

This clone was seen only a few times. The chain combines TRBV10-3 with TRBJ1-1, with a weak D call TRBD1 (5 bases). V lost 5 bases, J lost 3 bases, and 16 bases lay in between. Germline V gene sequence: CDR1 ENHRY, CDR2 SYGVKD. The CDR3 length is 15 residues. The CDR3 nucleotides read TGTGCCATCAGTAACGACGCTACGGGGGACACTGAAGCTTTCTTT. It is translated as CAISNDATGDTEAFF.

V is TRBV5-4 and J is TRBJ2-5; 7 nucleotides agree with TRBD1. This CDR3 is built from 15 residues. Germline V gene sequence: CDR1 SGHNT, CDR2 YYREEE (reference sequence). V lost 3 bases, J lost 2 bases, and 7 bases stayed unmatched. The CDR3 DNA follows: TGTGCCAGCAGCTCACCGACAGGGAATCAAGAGACCCAGTACTTC. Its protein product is CASSSPTGNQETQYF.

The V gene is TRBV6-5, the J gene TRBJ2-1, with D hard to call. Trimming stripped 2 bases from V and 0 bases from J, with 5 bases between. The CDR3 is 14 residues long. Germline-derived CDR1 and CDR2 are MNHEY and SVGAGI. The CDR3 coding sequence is TGTGCCAGCAGTTACACAAGCTCCTACAATGAGCAGTTCTTC. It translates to CASSYTSSYNEQFF.

The CDR3 is CASSLMSGDTQYF. The CDR3 DNA reads as TGTGCCAGCAGCTTGATGAGCGGAGATACGCAGTATTTT. The J gene is TRBJ2-3, the V gene TRBV7-9; D is possibly TRBD2 (5 bases). Germline CDR1 and CDR2: SEHNR and FQNEAQ (reference sequence). The V gene lost 3 bases and the J gene lost 5 bases, with 9 bases spanning the gap. This CDR3 contains 13 residues. Supplemented by reference TRBV7-9 and TRBJ2-3, the full variable domain reads DTGVSQNPRHKITKRGQNVTFRCDPISEHNRLYWYRQTLGQGPEFLTYFQNEAQLEKSRLLSDRFSAERPKGSFSTLEIQRTEQGDSAMYLCASSLMSGDTQYFGPGTRLTVL.

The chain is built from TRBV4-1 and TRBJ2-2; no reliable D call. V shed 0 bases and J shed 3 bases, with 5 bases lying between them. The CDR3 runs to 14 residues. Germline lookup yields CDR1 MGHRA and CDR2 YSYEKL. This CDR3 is CASSQDHHTGELFF. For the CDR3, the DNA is TGCGCCAGCAGCCAAGATCACCACACCGGGGAGCTGTTTTTT.

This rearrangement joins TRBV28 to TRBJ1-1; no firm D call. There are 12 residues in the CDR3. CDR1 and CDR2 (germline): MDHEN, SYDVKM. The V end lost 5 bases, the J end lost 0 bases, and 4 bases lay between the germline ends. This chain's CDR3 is CASSTVNTEAFF. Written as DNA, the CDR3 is TGTGCCAGCAGTACAGTGAACACTGAAGCTTTCTTT. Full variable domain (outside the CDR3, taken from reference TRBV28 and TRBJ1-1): DVKVTQSSRYLVKRTGEKVFLECVQDMDHENMFWYRQDPGLGLRLIYFSYDVKMKEKGDIPEGYSVSREKKERFSLILESASTNQTSMYLCASSTVNTEAFFGQGTRLTVV.

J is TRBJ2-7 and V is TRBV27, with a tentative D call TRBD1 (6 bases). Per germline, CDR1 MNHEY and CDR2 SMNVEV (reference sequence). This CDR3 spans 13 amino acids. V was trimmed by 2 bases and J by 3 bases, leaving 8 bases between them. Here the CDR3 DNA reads TGTGCCAGCAGTTTAGGGGGCCACTACGAGCAGTACTTC. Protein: CASSLGGHYEQYF.